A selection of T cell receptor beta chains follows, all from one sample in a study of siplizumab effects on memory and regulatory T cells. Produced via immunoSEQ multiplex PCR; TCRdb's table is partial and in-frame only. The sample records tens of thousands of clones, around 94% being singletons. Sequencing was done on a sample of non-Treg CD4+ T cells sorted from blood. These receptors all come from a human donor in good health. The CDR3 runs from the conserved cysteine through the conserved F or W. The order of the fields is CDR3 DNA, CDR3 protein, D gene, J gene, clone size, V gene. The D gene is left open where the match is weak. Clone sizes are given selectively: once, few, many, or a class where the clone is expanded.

CDR3nt: TGTGCCAGTAGTATTATCTCTGGGGCCAACGTCCTGACTTTC; CDR3aa: CASSIISGANVLTF; d_gene: .; j_gene: TRBJ2-6; abundance: .; v_gene: TRBV19
CDR3nt: TGTGCCAGCAGCTTAGATCCGACTTTCTCCTACGAGCAGTACTTC; CDR3aa: CASSLDPTFSYEQYF; d_gene: .; j_gene: TRBJ2-7; abundance: .; v_gene: TRBV11-3
CDR3nt: TGTGCCAGCGCGGGACAGCCCCACCCCCAGTACTTC; CDR3aa: CASAGQPHPQYF; d_gene: .; j_gene: TRBJ2-7; abundance: .; v_gene: TRBV28
CDR3nt: TGTGCCAGCAGTGAACTGAGACAGTTTACTGGAAACACCATATATTTT; CDR3aa: CASSELRQFTGNTIYF; d_gene: .; j_gene: TRBJ1-3; abundance: once; v_gene: TRBV6-1
CDR3nt: TGTGCCAGCAGCCGGAATACAGGGTGGGGTGTGACGCAGTATTTT; CDR3aa: CASSRNTGWGVTQYF; d_gene: .; j_gene: TRBJ2-3; abundance: .; v_gene: TRBV14
CDR3nt: TGTGCCAGCAGCGTAGGGGCAGGGAACCCCCAAAACATTCAGTACTTC; CDR3aa: CASSVGAGNPQNIQYF; d_gene: .; j_gene: TRBJ2-4; abundance: few; v_gene: TRBV9
CDR3nt: TGTGCCAGCAGCTCAAAGGCCCACCTCGGGTTCGCTTTCTTT; CDR3aa: CASSSKAHLGFAFF; d_gene: .; j_gene: TRBJ1-1; abundance: .; v_gene: TRBV7-9
CDR3nt: TGTGCCCGTGACAGCCCCTATGGCTACACCTTC; CDR3aa: CARDSPYGYTF; d_gene: .; j_gene: TRBJ1-2; abundance: .; v_gene: TRBV30
CDR3nt: TGTGCCAGCGAGAGAGGCGGGTTCCCCAGCGGAGATACGCAGTATTTT; CDR3aa: CASERGGFPSGDTQYF; d_gene: .; j_gene: TRBJ2-3; abundance: once; v_gene: TRBV2
CDR3nt: TGTGCTAGCAGCCCGACAGGGCGCACAGATACGCAGTATTTT; CDR3aa: CASSPTGRTDTQYF; d_gene: TRBD1; j_gene: TRBJ2-3; abundance: .; v_gene: TRBV7-7
CDR3nt: TGTGCCAGTAGTAGAAGATCCACGGGAGATAATCAGCCCCAGCATTTT; CDR3aa: CASSRRSTGDNQPQHF; d_gene: .; j_gene: TRBJ1-5; abundance: .; v_gene: TRBV19
CDR3nt: TGTGCCAGCAGCTTGGCCTGGACGGGTGAAGCTTTCTTT; CDR3aa: CASSLAWTGEAFF; d_gene: .; j_gene: TRBJ1-1; abundance: once; v_gene: TRBV5-4
CDR3nt: TGTGCCAGCAGTTACTTGACAGGGGGCGCACACAGTGGCTACACCTTC; CDR3aa: CASSYLTGGAHSGYTF; d_gene: TRBD1; j_gene: TRBJ1-2; abundance: .; v_gene: TRBV6-5
CDR3nt: TGTGCCAGCAGGCCGCGTTTCTTCGGGGCCGACTATGGCTACACCTTC; CDR3aa: CASRPRFFGADYGYTF; d_gene: .; j_gene: TRBJ1-2; abundance: .; v_gene: TRBV7-9
CDR3nt: TGTGCCAGCAGCAGACTAGCGGGGGGGCCCGTTCGTTCAGATACGCAGTATTTT; CDR3aa: CASSRLAGGPVRSDTQYF; d_gene: TRBD2; j_gene: TRBJ2-3; abundance: .; v_gene: TRBV7-9
CDR3nt: TGTGCCAGCAGTTTACCCCCTCGGACTAACACAGATACGCAGTATTTT; CDR3aa: CASSLPPRTNTDTQYF; d_gene: .; j_gene: TRBJ2-3; abundance: .; v_gene: TRBV28
CDR3nt: TGTGCCAGCAGCCAAGATAACAGGGGCGCGAACGCCGGGGAGCTGTTTTTT; CDR3aa: CASSQDNRGANAGELFF; d_gene: TRBD1; j_gene: TRBJ2-2; abundance: .; v_gene: TRBV4-2
CDR3nt: TGTGCCAGCAGCTTATGGCGGGAGGGCCGTGATACGCAGTATTTT; CDR3aa: CASSLWREGRDTQYF; d_gene: TRBD2; j_gene: TRBJ2-3; abundance: .; v_gene: TRBV7-6
CDR3nt: TGTGCCAGCAGAAGTGGGACCGGCACTGAAGCTTTCTTT; CDR3aa: CASRSGTGTEAFF; d_gene: .; j_gene: TRBJ1-1; abundance: .; v_gene: TRBV11-1
CDR3nt: TGTGCCAGCAGCCGACCCGCAGCTCGGGAGACCCAGTACTTC; CDR3aa: CASSRPAARETQYF; d_gene: .; j_gene: TRBJ2-5; abundance: .; v_gene: TRBV28
CDR3nt: TGTGCCAGCAGTAATACTGGAAACACCATATATTTT; CDR3aa: CASSNTGNTIYF; d_gene: .; j_gene: TRBJ1-3; abundance: .; v_gene: TRBV11-2
CDR3nt: TGTGCCAGCAGTAAGAATAGCGGGAGCACAGATACGCAGTATTTT; CDR3aa: CASSKNSGSTDTQYF; d_gene: TRBD2; j_gene: TRBJ2-3; abundance: .; v_gene: TRBV5-4
CDR3nt: TGTGCCATCAGTCAGGTCGGGGCCTACAATGAGCAGTTCTTC; CDR3aa: CAISQVGAYNEQFF; d_gene: .; j_gene: TRBJ2-1; abundance: .; v_gene: TRBV10-3
CDR3nt: TGCGCCAGCAGCCAGGGTACAGGGGGAAGCAATCAGCCCCAGCATTTT; CDR3aa: CASSQGTGGSNQPQHF; d_gene: TRBD1; j_gene: TRBJ1-5; abundance: .; v_gene: TRBV4-1
CDR3nt: TGTGCCAGCAGCCAAGGACGGAACACAGATACGCAGTATTTT; CDR3aa: CASSQGRNTDTQYF; d_gene: .; j_gene: TRBJ2-3; abundance: .; v_gene: TRBV5-6
CDR3nt: TGTGCCTGGAGGGGAGCGGTTCCAGTCACAGATACGCAGTATTTT; CDR3aa: CAWRGAVPVTDTQYF; d_gene: .; j_gene: TRBJ2-3; abundance: .; v_gene: TRBV30
CDR3nt: TGCGCCAGCAGTGAGTCGAGGGGGGTAGGCACAGATACGCAGTATTTT; CDR3aa: CASSESRGVGTDTQYF; d_gene: .; j_gene: TRBJ2-3; abundance: .; v_gene: TRBV10-2
CDR3nt: TGTGCCAGTAGTATCCGGACGGGAAGCACAGATACGCAGTATTTT; CDR3aa: CASSIRTGSTDTQYF; d_gene: .; j_gene: TRBJ2-3; abundance: .; v_gene: TRBV19
CDR3nt: TGTGCCAGCAGCTCAATTGTGGTTTCCTACAATGAGCAGTTCTTC; CDR3aa: CASSSIVVSYNEQFF; d_gene: .; j_gene: TRBJ2-1; abundance: .; v_gene: TRBV7-8
CDR3nt: TGTGCCAGCAGTTACTCGAGGAGCGGTACCACTGAAGCTTTCTTT; CDR3aa: CASSYSRSGTTEAFF; d_gene: .; j_gene: TRBJ1-1; abundance: .; v_gene: TRBV6-5
CDR3nt: TGTGCCAGCGAGGGATATGGCTACACCTTC; CDR3aa: CASEGYGYTF; d_gene: .; j_gene: TRBJ1-2; abundance: .; v_gene: TRBV2
CDR3nt: TGTGCCAGCTCGCCTACTAGCGGCGGGGAGCTGTTTTTT; CDR3aa: CASSPTSGGELFF; d_gene: TRBD2; j_gene: TRBJ2-2; abundance: .; v_gene: TRBV18
CDR3nt: TGCAGCGTAGAGAGCTCTGGAAACACCATATATTTT; CDR3aa: CSVESSGNTIYF; d_gene: .; j_gene: TRBJ1-3; abundance: .; v_gene: TRBV29-1
CDR3nt: TGTGCCAGCAGCTTGCCGGGGGACAGGGTAAGAGGGAATGAGCAGTTCTTC; CDR3aa: CASSLPGDRVRGNEQFF; d_gene: TRBD1; j_gene: TRBJ2-1; abundance: .; v_gene: TRBV5-4
CDR3nt: TGTGCCAGCAGTGAAGTCAGGACAGGGCGAGAGACCCAGTACTTC; CDR3aa: CASSEVRTGRETQYF; d_gene: TRBD1; j_gene: TRBJ2-5; abundance: .; v_gene: TRBV6-1
CDR3nt: TGTGCCAGCAGCTTTGGACAGTCCTCTGGAAACACCATATATTTT; CDR3aa: CASSFGQSSGNTIYF; d_gene: .; j_gene: TRBJ1-3; abundance: .; v_gene: TRBV7-8
CDR3nt: TGTGCTAGCAGCTTAGCGATTCGGGGAAGAGGTTTGGATGAGCAGTTCTTC; CDR3aa: CASSLAIRGRGLDEQFF; d_gene: .; j_gene: TRBJ2-1; abundance: .; v_gene: TRBV7-7
CDR3nt: TGTGCCTGGAGTGTAGAGGGGGCAAGGGAGCAGTTCTTC; CDR3aa: CAWSVEGAREQFF; d_gene: TRBD1; j_gene: TRBJ2-1; abundance: .; v_gene: TRBV30
CDR3nt: TGTGCCAGCAGCCGGGGGGGGAGCACAGATACGCAGTATTTT; CDR3aa: CASSRGGSTDTQYF; d_gene: TRBD2; j_gene: TRBJ2-3; abundance: .; v_gene: TRBV4-2
CDR3nt: TGTGCCAGTAGTATAGCCGGGAGAGGGGAGACCCAGTACTTC; CDR3aa: CASSIAGRGETQYF; d_gene: .; j_gene: TRBJ2-5; abundance: .; v_gene: TRBV19
CDR3nt: TGTGCCAGCAGCTTTACCGGGACAGGGGAGACCCAGTACTTC; CDR3aa: CASSFTGTGETQYF; d_gene: TRBD1; j_gene: TRBJ2-5; abundance: once; v_gene: TRBV7-9
CDR3nt: TGTGCCTGGAACCCGACAGAAAAAGAGACCCAGTACTTC; CDR3aa: CAWNPTEKETQYF; d_gene: .; j_gene: TRBJ2-5; abundance: .; v_gene: TRBV30
CDR3nt: TGTGCCAGCAGTGATCCCTATGAGCAGTACTTC; CDR3aa: CASSDPYEQYF; d_gene: .; j_gene: TRBJ2-7; abundance: .; v_gene: TRBV2
CDR3nt: TGCAGTGCGAGTGACAACTATGGCTACACCTTC; CDR3aa: CSASDNYGYTF; d_gene: .; j_gene: TRBJ1-2; abundance: .; v_gene: TRBV20-1